The clone carrying this T cell receptor beta chain was seen a handful of times. Its matching antigen is unknown. Clones were sequenced by immunoSEQ multiplex PCR, and TCRdb holds only the in-frame ones, with some missing. The repertoire includes about 77,000 clones, around nine tenths of them detected once, and less than 3% sits in the top ten. The data originate from a study of OX40 agonist ivuxolimab in advanced cancers. Findings of the study overall: Partial responders receiving 0.1-3.0 mg/kg showed among the lowest clonal expansion.

Germline V gene data show CDR1 as SNHLY and CDR2 as FYNNEI. V shed 7 bases and J shed 9 bases, with 13 bases lying between them. This CDR3 is 13 amino acids long. The clonotype was recovered from an adult with an advanced solid tumor such as melanoma, head and neck, liver or kidney cancer. The sample consisted of CD4+ or CD8+ T cells sorted from blood, taken in a trial of the OX40 agonist ivuxolimab. V is TRBV2 and J is TRBJ1-6; D remains ambiguous. CDR3 region: CASTARYASPLHF. The CDR3 DNA follows: TGTGCCAGCACCGCAAGGTATGCTTCACCCCTCCACTTT. Full variable domain (rest looked up from reference TRBV2 and TRBJ1-6): EPEVTQTPSHQVTQMGQEVILRCVPISNHLYFYWYRQILGQKVEFLVSFYNNEISEKSEIFDDQFSVERPDGSNFTLKIRSTKLEDSAMYFCASTARYASPLHFGNGTRLTVT.